The 10 T cell receptor beta chains below come from one sample, sequenced in a study of blood T cell repertoires in COVID-19. Method: immunoSEQ multiplex PCR; TCRdb's copy keeps in-frame clones and lacks some. Counted here are around 700,000 clones, around 89% occurring once; the ten biggest clones make up 0.2% to 0.3%. Sequenced sample: peripheral blood. These receptors were collected from a woman aged 18-29 years with acute or convalescent COVID-19.

This rearrangement joins TRBV3-1 (or the pseudogene TRBV3-2) to TRBJ2-2, with 8 bases aligning to TRBD2. V gave up 7 bases and J gave up 2 bases; unmatched junction bases: 6. The CDR3 spans 15 residues. CDR1 is LGHDT and CDR2 is YNNKEL in the germline V gene (reference sequence). The CDR3 nucleotides read TGTGCCAGCAAGGGTGGACTAGCTAACACCGGGGAGCTGTTTTTT. Amino acid sequence: CASKGGLANTGELFF.

The rearrangement joins TRBV5-1 to TRBJ1-6; 11 bases agree with TRBD1. The junction had 7 bases not matched to a gene; V was cut back by 3 bases and J by 8 bases. The CDR3 covers 16 residues. Germline-derived CDR1 and CDR2 are SGHRS and YFSETQ. The CDR3 DNA is TGCGCCAGCAGCTCGTTTCCGGGACAGGGGGATTCACCCCTCCACTTT. It translates to CASSSFPGQGDSPLHF.

This clone was seen only once. J is TRBJ2-7 and V is TRBV29-1, with D hard to call. CDR3 length equals 12 residues. In germline, CDR1 is SQVTM, CDR2 ANQGSEA. The V end lost 4 bases, the J end lost 3 bases, and 10 bases lay between the germline ends. Here the CDR3 reads CSVGGEYYEQYF. In nucleotides, the CDR3 is TGCAGCGTTGGAGGAGAATACTACGAGCAGTACTTC.

V gene TRBV5-1 combines with J gene TRBJ2-3; TRBD1 agrees at 9 bases. CDR1 is SGHRS and CDR2 is YFSETQ in the germline V gene. J lost 3 bases, V lost 3 bases, and 2 bases had no gene match. The length of the CDR3 is 14 residues. The CDR3 nucleotides are TGCGCCAGCAGCTGGACAGGGGCTACAGATACGCAGTATTTT. Amino acid sequence: CASSWTGATDTQYF.

As to this clone: Other DNA sequences of this sample code for an identical CDR3. V is TRBV3-1 (or the pseudogene TRBV3-2) and J is TRBJ1-1; tentatively, D is TRBD1 (5 bases). This CDR3 spans 13 amino acids. Trimming removed 3 bases at V and 3 bases at J, with 8 bases between. The germline V gene encodes CDR1 LGHDT and CDR2 YNNKEL (reference sequence). The CDR3 region is CASSHGGDTEAFF. The CDR3 nucleotides are TGTGCCAGCAGCCACGGGGGGGACACTGAAGCTTTCTTT.

This clone has only a few counts. The gene calls are TRBV9 and TRBJ1-1, with TRBD1 matching over 11 bases. The J segment lost 3 bases and the V segment lost 2 bases, leaving 12 bases of the junction unmatched. The germline gives CDR1 SGDLS, CDR2 YYNGEE. The CDR3 runs 18 residues. CDR3 DNA: TGTGCCAGCAGCGTTTGGACAGGGGGCTCGGTTAGGGACACTGAAGCTTTCTTT. As protein: CASSVWTGGSVRDTEAFF.

The CDR3 DNA is TGTGCCAGCAGCTTAGATCTCGGGGTGGGTGAGCAGTTCTTC. It translates to CASSLDLGVGEQFF. The rearrangement links TRBV11-2 to TRBJ2-1; D may be TRBD2 (5 bases). V lost 0 bases and J 9 bases, leaving 12 bases between the germline ends. Germline V gene sequence: CDR1 SGHAT, CDR2 FQNNGV. The CDR3 is 14 residues long.

Only one count was recorded for this clone. The V gene is TRBV5-8, the J gene TRBJ1-2; D call uncertain. V lost 2 bases and J 5 bases, leaving 7 bases between the germline ends. This CDR3 spans 12 amino acids. The germline V gene has CDR1 SGHTS and CDR2 YDEGEE. This CDR3 is CASSLREYGYTF. The CDR3 nucleotides read TGTGCCAGCAGCTTAAGGGAGTATGGCTACACCTTC.

The rearrangement links TRBV5-3 to TRBJ1-3, with 12 positions matching TRBD1. TRBV5-3 is an ORF, and what it does is uncertain. CDR3 length: 16 amino acids. Unmatched junction bases numbered 4, after V lost 4 bases and J lost 2 bases. The DNA of the CDR3 is TGTGCCAGAAGCACGGGACAGGGGGCTCCTGGAAACACCATATATTTT. It is translated as CARSTGQGAPGNTIYF.

The rearrangement links TRBV29-1 to TRBJ2-5; D may be TRBD1 (6 bases). The CDR3 is 12 amino acids. Trimming pared 3 bases from V and 5 bases from J, leaving 10 bases between. Germline V gene sequence: CDR1 SQVTM, CDR2 ANQGSEA. CDR3 sequence: CSVESGVETQYF. CDR3 DNA sequence: TGCAGCGTTGAGTCAGGGGTCGAGACCCAGTACTTC.